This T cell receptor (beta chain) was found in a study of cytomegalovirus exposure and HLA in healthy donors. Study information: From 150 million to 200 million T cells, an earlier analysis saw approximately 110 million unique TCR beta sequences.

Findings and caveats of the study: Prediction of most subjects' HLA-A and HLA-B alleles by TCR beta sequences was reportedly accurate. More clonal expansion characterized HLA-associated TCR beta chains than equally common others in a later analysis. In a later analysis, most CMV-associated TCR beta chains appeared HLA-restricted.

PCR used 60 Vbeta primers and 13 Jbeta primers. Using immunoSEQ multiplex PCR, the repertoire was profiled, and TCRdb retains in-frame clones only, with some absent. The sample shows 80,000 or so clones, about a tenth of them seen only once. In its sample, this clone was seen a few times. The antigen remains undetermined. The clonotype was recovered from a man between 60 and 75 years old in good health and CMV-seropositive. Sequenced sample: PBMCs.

The CDR3 DNA reads as TGCGCCAGCAGTGAGACGGAGGGAGCCCGTGGGGAGCAGTTCTTC. Amino acid sequence: CASSETEGARGEQFF. The chain employs TRBV10-2 and TRBJ2-1; weak D call: TRBD2 (6 bases). Germline CDR1 and CDR2: WSHSY and SAAADI. This CDR3 comprises 15 residues. Trimming left V 2 bases short and J 10 bases short, with 18 bases between.